This TCR beta chain was recorded in a study of blood T cells in healthy people across ages. As for the study in general: Per two T cells, about one barcoded beta molecule was captured through template switching.

Each donor had roughly 10 milliliters of peripheral blood drawn. A sample-barcoded 5' primer and a J-beta primer mix were used in a second PCR of about 7 to 12 cycles. A 12-random-nucleotide template-switch adaptor tagged each cDNA molecule. A single record per CDR3 protein comes from TCRdb applying MiXCR to the 5' RACE reads. Counted here are approximately 1.5 million distinct CDR3 sequences, less than 45% occurring once; the ten biggest clones make up 4%. CDR1 and CDR2 from the germline V gene are SGDLS and YYNGEE. The CDR3 is 16 amino acids. V shed 2 bases, J shed 0 bases, and the junction held 5 bases outside the gene matches. The study's findings and limits: Because sorting was not performed, PBMCs prevented conclusive naive versus antigen-experienced comparison.

This clonotype was observed a few times. Its antigen is as yet unknown. The sequencing input was blood. This chain connects TRBV9 to TRBJ2-1; 7 bases line up with TRBD2. This clonotype was obtained from a woman between 18 and 29 years old in good health. The CDR3 sequence: CASSVGGRGSYNEQFF. The CDR3 nucleotides read TGTGCCAGCAGCGTGGGGGGGAGGGGCTCCTACAATGAGCAGTTCTTC.